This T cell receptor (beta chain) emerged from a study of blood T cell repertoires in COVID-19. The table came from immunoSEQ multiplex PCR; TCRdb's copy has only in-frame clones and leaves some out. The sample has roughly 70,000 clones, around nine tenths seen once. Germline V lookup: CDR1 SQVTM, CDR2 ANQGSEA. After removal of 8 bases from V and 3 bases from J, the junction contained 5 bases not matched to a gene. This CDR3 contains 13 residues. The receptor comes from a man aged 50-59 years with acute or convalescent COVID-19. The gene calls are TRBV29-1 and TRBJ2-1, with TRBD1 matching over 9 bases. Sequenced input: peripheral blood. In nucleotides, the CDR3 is TGCAGCCACAGGGGGCAGGGCTACAATGAGCAGTTCTTC. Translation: CSHRGQGYNEQFF.